This T cell receptor beta chain was recorded in a study of neoadjuvant anti-PD-1 for oral cavity cancer. Findings and caveats of the study: Each response group had just three patients in TCR analyses.

Most PBMC samples had around 480 ng input DNA in six replicates. Repertoires were generated with immunoSEQ multiplex PCR, while TCRdb's copy carries only in-frame clones and drops some. The sample consists of approximately 83,000 clones, approximately 80% of them appearing once. The CDR3 sequence is 13 residues long. Germline V gene sequence: CDR1 SEHNR, CDR2 FQNEAQ (reference sequence). The trim removed 4 bases at V and 5 bases at J, leaving 3 bases unmatched. With regard to this clone: Its target is unknown.

These newly diagnosed stage II-IVA oral cavity squamous cell carcinoma patients had no prior systemic or radiation treatment. Sequenced here: PBMCs, sampled before nivolumab (anti-PD-1) treatment. The rearrangement uses TRBV7-9 and TRBJ1-2; TRBD1 matches at 8 bases. The TCR originated in a person between 40 and 79 years old with oral cavity squamous cell carcinoma. CDR3 sequence: CASSSWTGYGYTF. The DNA for the CDR3 is TGTGCCAGCAGCTCCTGGACAGGGTATGGCTACACCTTC.